This TCR beta chain came from a study of CD8+CD57+ T cells in acquired aplastic anemia. Study as a whole: Healthy donor CD4+ samples were sequenced to a depth that averaged roughly 9.9 million reads. General observations from the study: Patients versus controls showed no significant CD8+ Simpson's diversity difference. Around 29 CD8+ CDR3 sequences were shared between patients and controls.

This clonotype was counted a few times. Its specificity is unknown. Germline CDR1 is MGHDK and CDR2 is SYGVNS. The CDR3 is 13 residues long. V lost 10 bases to trimming and J lost 12 bases; unmatched junction nucleotides: 12. Genomic DNA was employed as the template in profiling TCR beta VDJ and CDR3. TCRdb reanalysed the reads using MiXCR and keeps one entry per CDR3 protein. This table holds 180,000 or so distinct CDR3 sequences, roughly half found once. The chain combines TRBV25-1 with TRBJ2-1; TRBD2 matches at 10 bases. This clonotype was sampled from a human donor in good health. The sample was sorted CD4+, CD8+, or CD8+CD57+ T cells (not recorded which) from PBMCs. CDR3 sequence: CATQREGSTGQFF. In DNA form, the CDR3 reads TGTGCCACACAGCGGGAGGGCTCAACTGGGCAGTTCTTC.